Here is one TCR beta chain with its context. Original processing methods: Amplifying reference gene primers gave estimates of nucleated cell counts. The method was immunoSEQ multiplex PCR; TCRdb's version includes in-frame clones alone and lacks a portion of them. V and J calls and clone size are copied from that table; D and trimming were computed from the DNA. The sample includes 400,000 to 550,000 clones, approximately 90% of them seen just once. This CDR3 spans 14 amino acids. V shed 5 bases and J shed 1 base, with 11 bases lying between them. Germline CDR1 reads GTSNPN; CDR2 reads SVGIG (reference sequence). These data come from a study of blood T cell repertoires in COVID-19. On the study more broadly: The samples span acute and convalescent COVID-19 from the United States, Italy and Spain. PBMCs, B-cell-depleted T cells, or T cells were the source of the cDNA or gDNA that made up the material.

The sequence was obtained from a woman in her twenties or thirties with acute or convalescent COVID-19. The sample taken for sequencing was peripheral blood. The J gene is TRBJ2-2, the V gene TRBV30; possibly TRBD2 for D (5 bases). The CDR3 sequence is CAWRIGRNTGELFF. The CDR3 nucleotides read TGTGCCTGGCGAATAGGGAGGAACACCGGGGAGCTGTTTTTT.